These T cell receptor beta chains were read from a single sample in a study of early T cells in non-severe SARS-CoV-2 infection. TCRdb reanalysed the 5' RACE reads using MiXCR and keeps one entry per CDR3 protein. The table includes around 67,000 distinct CDR3 sequences, 9.5% to 15% detected once. The sample comprised whole blood. The receptors stem from an adult who was a healthcare worker with PCR-confirmed SARS-CoV-2 infection or an uninfected control (not recorded which). Both conserved end residues are part of each CDR3. Each record gives: V gene, D gene, J gene, clone size, CDR3 protein, CDR3 DNA. D genes are given only for firm matches. Size is stated for part of the rows, as once, few or many counts, or as a class when the clone is expanded.

>TRBV13|TRBD2|TRBJ2-1|medium-sized
CASSLGLADNEQFF
TGTGCCAGCAGCTTAGGCCTAGCGGACAATGAGCAGTTCTTC
>TRBV20-1|NA|TRBJ2-3|many
CSAKNTDTQYF
TGCAGTGCTAAGAACACAGATACGCAGTATTTT
>TRBV6-2/TRBV6-3|NA|TRBJ2-2|many
CASSYIQRITNTGELFF
TGTGCCAGCAGTTACATTCAACGGATAACGAACACCGGGGAGCTGTTTTTT
>TRBV7-6|NA|TRBJ2-6|many
CASSLLEGTWANVLTF
TGTGCCAGCAGCTTATTGGAGGGGACCTGGGCCAACGTCCTGACTTTC
>TRBV7-9|NA|TRBJ2-3|many
CASSLAGQPTDTQYF
TGTGCCAGCAGCTTAGCAGGACAGCCCACAGATACGCAGTATTTT
>TRBV20-1|TRBD1|TRBJ1-6|NA
CSASPIQGDNSPLHF
TGCAGTGCTAGTCCGATCCAGGGGGATAATTCACCCCTCCACTTT
>TRBV11-2|NA|TRBJ2-3|many
CASSLDGGASTDTQYF
TGTGCCAGCAGCTTAGACGGAGGAGCTAGCACAGATACGCAGTATTTT
>TRBV29-1|TRBD1|TRBJ1-5|many
CSVVTGGDQPQHF
TGCAGCGTTGTTACAGGGGGGGACCAGCCCCAGCATTTT
>TRBV29-1|NA|TRBJ1-1|many
CSVGQNTEAFF
TGCAGCGTTGGACAGAACACTGAAGCTTTCTTT
>TRBV29-1|NA|TRBJ2-5|NA
CSARRGQETQYF
TGCAGCGCCCGGAGGGGACAAGAGACCCAGTACTTC
>TRBV6-1|NA|TRBJ2-1|many
CASSEVLIVGSYNEQFF
TGTGCCAGCAGTGAAGTGTTGATTGTGGGCTCCTACAATGAGCAGTTCTTC
>TRBV7-6|TRBD1|TRBJ1-4|many
CASRGPNEKLFF
TGTGCGAGTAGGGGGCCTAATGAAAAACTGTTTTTT
>TRBV6-5|NA|TRBJ1-2|many
CASSTANFRGLWYGYTF
TGTGCCAGCAGCACTGCGAACTTCAGGGGCCTTTGGTATGGCTACACCTTC
>TRBV27|NA|TRBJ2-3|many
CASSSRPTDTQYF
TGTGCCAGCAGTTCCCGCCCAACAGATACGCAGTATTTT
>TRBV5-1|NA|TRBJ1-6|NA
CASRATADNSPLHF
TGCGCCAGCAGGGCAACAGCCGATAATTCACCCCTCCACTTT
>TRBV29-1|NA|TRBJ2-7|NA
CSVEFTGIYEQYF
TGCAGCGTTGAGTTTACAGGGATCTACGAGCAGTACTTC
>TRBV6-2/TRBV6-3|NA|TRBJ1-5|many
CASSPRVSPQHF
TGTGCCAGCAGTCCCAGGGTGTCACCCCAGCATTTT
>TRBV6-2/TRBV6-3|TRBD1|TRBJ1-5|many
CALATGENQPQHF
TGTGCTTTGGCGACAGGGGAGAATCAGCCCCAGCATTTT
>TRBV5-1|NA|TRBJ1-4|few
CASRLATNEKLFF
TGCGCCAGCAGGCTGGCAACTAATGAAAAACTGTTTTTT
>TRBV9|NA|TRBJ2-2|many
CASSVGSHTGELFF
TGTGCCAGCAGCGTAGGCAGCCACACCGGGGAGCTGTTTTTT
>TRBV29-1|NA|TRBJ2-2|many
CSVDTGLHTGELFF
TGCAGCGTTGATACGGGGTTGCACACCGGGGAGCTGTTTTTT
>TRBV19|TRBD2|TRBJ2-1|many
CATSGGYNEQFF
TGTGCCACCAGCGGGGGTTACAATGAGCAGTTCTTC
>TRBV6-2/TRBV6-3|TRBD2|TRBJ2-3|many
CASSTSGGGADTQYF
TGTGCCAGCAGTACTAGCGGGGGAGGAGCAGATACGCAGTATTTT
>TRBV6-2/TRBV6-3|NA|TRBJ2-2|many
CASSKGGGYRELFF
TGTGCCAGCAGTAAGGGCGGAGGGTACCGGGAGCTGTTTTTT
>TRBV3-1|NA|TRBJ1-2|many
CASSQVGGGGYTF
TGTGCCAGCAGCCAAGTAGGGGGAGGCGGCTACACCTTC
>TRBV7-8|TRBD1|TRBJ2-2|many
CASSPEPGQITGELFF
TGTGCCAGCAGTCCAGAACCGGGACAGATCACCGGGGAGCTGTTTTTT
>TRBV5-1|NA|TRBJ2-3|few
CASSMRLSTDTQYF
TGCGCCAGCAGCATGAGATTGAGCACAGATACGCAGTATTTT
>TRBV5-1|NA|TRBJ2-7|NA
CASSLGPLRLDEQYF
TGCGCCAGCAGCTTGGGGCCCCTCCGGCTTGACGAGCAGTACTTC
>TRBV6-2/TRBV6-3|TRBD1|TRBJ2-5|many
CASSLTGGAETQYF
TGTGCCAGCAGTTTAACAGGGGGCGCGGAGACCCAGTACTTC
>TRBV12-3/TRBV12-4|NA|TRBJ1-2|NA
CASSLHVNYGYTF
TGTGCCAGCAGTTTGCACGTCAACTATGGCTACACCTTC
>TRBV29-1|NA|TRBJ1-1|many
CSVRGPNTEAFF
TGCAGCGTCAGGGGACCGAACACTGAAGCTTTCTTT
>TRBV6-5|TRBD2|TRBJ2-3|many
CASSSSGRGTDTQYF
TGTGCCAGCAGTTCGAGCGGGAGGGGCACAGATACGCAGTATTTT
>TRBV10-3|TRBD1|TRBJ2-1|many
CAISESETGGNEQFF
TGTGCCATCAGTGAGTCTGAGACAGGGGGCAATGAGCAGTTCTTC